The present T cell receptor beta chain was sequenced within a study of shared clonotypes between healthy human individuals. As for this clone: Antigen specificity is unknown.

In the study's own analysis: As immunoSEQ supplied junction-only sequences (without quality scores), filtering differed. Sequencing used immunoSEQ multiplex PCR; TCRdb keeps in-frame clones, though not all of them. V, J and clone size are taken as reported in that table, and D and trimming were inferred from the DNA itself. The table has fewer than 600,000 clones, just over 75% seen once. Recent vaccinations or acute infections were absent in the healthy HIV-negative adult donors. The unsorted samples had around 86 million PBMCs used for genomic DNA. Study observations and caveats: Sampling used blood alone; tissue repertoires probably differ.

The source of this sequence is a woman in her thirties or forties in good health. Some clones in this sample may be carry-over from other donors' samples. The sample comprised PBMCs.

CDR3 protein: CASSQEGVSSYEQYF. In nucleotides, the CDR3 is TGTGCCAGCAGCCAAGAGGGCGTCAGTTCCTACGAGCAGTACTTC. This chain connects TRBV14 to TRBJ2-7, with D uncertain. Germline CDR1 reads SGHDN; CDR2 reads FVKESK. The length of the CDR3 is 15 residues. The germline V and J ends were trimmed by 0 bases and 1 base, with 10 bases remaining between them.